These 20 T cell receptor beta chains were all obtained from the same sample, sequenced in a study of blood T cell repertoires in COVID-19. Profiled with immunoSEQ multiplex PCR; TCRdb holds only in-frame clones, not every one. The data show nearly 200,000 clones, about four fifths seen once. Sequencing used peripheral blood. These receptor sequences come from a woman in her 70s with active or convalescent COVID-19.

V is TRBV7-2 and J is TRBJ2-5, with TRBD1 matching over 8 bases. Trimming at V came to 5 bases and at J to 2 bases, leaving 4 bases not matched to a gene. Per germline, CDR1 SGHTA and CDR2 FQGNSA. The CDR3 has 14 amino acids. The CDR3: CASSNDRGQETQYF. The CDR3 DNA is TGTGCCAGCAGCAACGACAGGGGACAAGAGACCCAGTACTTC.

V gene TRBV28 combines with J gene TRBJ1-2, with 7 bases aligning to TRBD1. There are 13 residues in the CDR3. Germline CDR1 MDHEN, CDR2 SYDVKM. V dropped 6 bases and J dropped 7; count of bases not matched to a gene: 8. The CDR3 DNA reads TGTGCCAGCAGAAGACAGGGAAGAGTTGGCTACACCTTC. Amino acids: CASRRQGRVGYTF.

The chain carries TRBV2 and TRBJ1-2; 7 bases are a match to TRBD1. The germline CDR1 and CDR2 sequences are SNHLY and FYNNEI. This CDR3 region has 13 residues. J was trimmed by 4 bases and V by 6 bases; bases with no gene match: 5. In DNA form, the CDR3 reads TGTGCCAGCAGGTTGGGACAGATCTATGGCTACACCTTC. It specifies CASRLGQIYGYTF.

The chain couples TRBV28 to TRBJ1-1, with D possibly being TRBD1 (6 bases). Germline V gene sequence: CDR1 MDHEN, CDR2 SYDVKM. The CDR3 consists of 14 residues. Trimming removed 7 bases at V and 5 bases at J, with 17 bases between. The CDR3 DNA reads as TGTGCCAGCAATGATCCCCCGAGGGGGACTGAAGCTTTCTTT. Residues: CASNDPPRGTEAFF. The entire variable domain, with the rest obtained from reference TRBV28 and TRBJ1-1, is as follows: DVKVTQSSRYLVKRTGEKVFLECVQDMDHENMFWYRQDPGLGLRLIYFSYDVKMKEKGDIPEGYSVSREKKERFSLILESASTNQTSMYLCASNDPPRGTEAFFGQGTRLTVV.

The chain couples TRBV28 to TRBJ2-4, with D possibly being TRBD2 (6 bases). Deletions cut 5 bases from V and 7 bases from J, with 15 bases between. This CDR3 has 14 amino acids. Looked up from germline, CDR1 is MDHEN and CDR2 is SYDVKM. CDR3 residues: CASSEAGSGNIQYF. CDR3 nucleotide sequence: TGTGCCAGCAGTGAGGCGGGGTCGGGGAACATTCAGTACTTC.

V usage is TRBV6-5 and J usage is TRBJ2-7, with a possible D match to TRBD1 (7 bases). Germline CDR1 and CDR2: MNHEY and SVGAGI. The V gene lost 2 bases and the J gene lost 4 bases, with 12 bases spanning the gap. The CDR3 loop spans 14 amino acids. The CDR3 DNA is TGTGCCAGCAGTTACGGAGGGGGCGGGTACGAGCAGTACTTC. Translation: CASSYGGGGYEQYF.

CDR3 in DNA: TGTGCCAGTAGTATGGCGGGAGGGGACGAGCAGTACTTC. This codes for CASSMAGGDEQYF. The chain carries TRBV19 and TRBJ2-7, with 9 bases identical to TRBD2. The V segment lost 3 bases and the J segment 5 bases; nucleotides outside the gene matches: 2. Germline loops: CDR1 LNHDA, CDR2 SQIVND (reference sequence). This CDR3 has 13 residues.

The J gene is TRBJ1-6, the V gene TRBV5-1, with TRBD1 matching 8 bases. The CDR3 has 14 residues. From germline, CDR1 is SGHRS and CDR2 YFSETQ. Losses at the gene ends were 4 bases for V and 8 bases for J; bases not matched to a gene: 5. CDR3 sequence (DNA): TGCGCCAGCAGCCGGACAGGGATCGATTCACCCCTCCACTTT. It is translated as CASSRTGIDSPLHF.

The rearrangement links TRBV19 to TRBJ2-1; 10 bases are a match to TRBD1. CDR3 length: 16 residues. Germline assignment: CDR1 LNHDA and CDR2 SQIVND (reference sequence). V was pared by 4 bases and J by 4 bases, with 7 bases of the junction left unmatched. In DNA form, the CDR3 reads TGTGCCAGTAGTACTGGGGGACAGGGGATTTACAATGAGCAGTTCTTC. It is translated as CASSTGGQGIYNEQFF.

Written as DNA, the CDR3 is TGTGCCAGCAGTTCCCACGGGGAGGCAGATACGCAGTATTTT. Residues: CASSSHGEADTQYF. The chain links TRBV28 to TRBJ2-3, with a possible D match to TRBD2 (6 bases). This CDR3 has 14 amino acids. Germline-derived CDR1 and CDR2 are MDHEN and SYDVKM. V was shortened by 4 bases and J by 4 bases, with 12 bases between the two germline ends.

In its sample, this clone was seen a few times. V usage is TRBV30 and J usage is TRBJ2-2; TRBD2 matches at 10 bases. Germline CDR1 is GTSNPN and CDR2 is SVGIG (reference sequence). The junction had 1 base not matched to a gene; V was cut back by 0 bases and J by 6 bases. This CDR3 has 14 amino acids. In nucleotides, the CDR3 is TGTGCCTGGAGTGTGGGGACTAGCGCCGGGGAGCTGTTTTTT. It specifies CAWSVGTSAGELFF.

This clone came up once. V is TRBV4-1 and J is TRBJ1-5; 7 nucleotides line up with TRBD1. The CDR3 is made up of 16 amino acids. The V gene end was trimmed by 3 bases and the J gene end by 5 bases; junction bases not matched to a gene: 10. Germline-derived CDR1 and CDR2 are MGHRA and YSYEKL. CDR3 amino acids: CASSQGRGLYDQPQHF. CDR3 DNA: TGCGCCAGCAGCCAGGGTAGGGGGCTTTACGATCAGCCCCAGCATTTT.

The V gene is TRBV27, the J gene TRBJ1-2; 8 bases match TRBD1. Germline V CDR1 and CDR2: MNHEY, SMNVEV (reference sequence). This CDR3 is 15 amino acids long. Unmatched junction bases numbered 7, after V lost 3 bases and J lost 4 bases. In DNA, the CDR3 is TGTGCCAGCAGTTTCCACAGGGGGAAGTCCTATGGCTACACCTTC. Amino acid sequence: CASSFHRGKSYGYTF.

The chain couples TRBV4-1 to TRBJ2-7; D might be TRBD1 (6 bases). The germline V and J ends were trimmed by 1 base and 4 bases, with 17 bases remaining between them. There are 16 residues in the CDR3. Looked up from germline, CDR1 is MGHRA and CDR2 is YSYEKL. CDR3 sequence (DNA): TGCGCCAGCAGCCAAGGGGATTCAGGGGTGAGTTACGAGCAGTACTTC. Translation: CASSQGDSGVSYEQYF.

Here the CDR3 DNA reads TGTGCCAGCAGCCACGGGACTAGCGCCTACAATGAGCAGTTCTTC. This encodes CASSHGTSAYNEQFF. The rearrangement uses TRBV3-1 (or the pseudogene TRBV3-2) and TRBJ2-1; 10 bases match TRBD2. CDR1 is LGHDT and CDR2 is YNNKEL in the germline V gene (reference sequence). The CDR3 length is 15 residues. J gave up 2 bases and V 3 bases, and 1 base lay outside the gene matches.

This chain uses TRBV7-2 with TRBJ2-1; 7 bases are a match to TRBD2. Unmatched junction bases numbered 9, after V lost 3 bases and J lost 7 bases. The CDR3 sequence is 15 residues long. The germline V gene has CDR1 SGHTA and CDR2 FQGNSA. DNA for the CDR3: TGTGCCAGCAGCTTTTTAGGGCTAGCGGCTAATGAGCAGTTCTTC. Residues: CASSFLGLAANEQFF.

V gene TRBV5-4 combines with J gene TRBJ1-2; D is unclear. V was clipped by 5 bases and J by 2 bases, with 13 bases between them. Germline V gene data show CDR1 as SGHNT and CDR2 as YYREEE (reference sequence). This CDR3 region has 14 residues. The DNA for the CDR3 is TGTGCCAGCAGTCCGGGGTCACGAAACTATGGCTACACCTTC. It specifies CASSPGSRNYGYTF.

This clone has just one count. This chain joins TRBV7-8 and TRBJ1-1; 10 bases map to TRBD1. There are 14 residues in the CDR3. Trimming cost V 1 base and J 10 bases; bases outside gene matches: 6. Germline CDR1 and CDR2: SGHVS and FQNEAQ. The CDR3: CASSLVNGDRGAFF. CDR3 sequence (DNA): TGTGCCAGCAGCTTAGTCAACGGGGACAGGGGAGCTTTCTTT.

V usage is TRBV7-3 and J usage is TRBJ2-7; possible D gene TRBD2, 6 bases. This CDR3 comprises 14 residues. Trimming left V 5 bases short and J 2 bases short, with 13 bases between. CDR1 SGHTA and CDR2 FQGTGA come from the germline V gene. This chain's CDR3 is CASSRDSSTYEQYF. In DNA, the CDR3 is TGTGCCAGCAGCCGGGACTCCTCGACCTACGAGCAGTACTTC.

J is TRBJ1-5 and V is TRBV29-1, with TRBD1 matching over 8 bases. Germline CDR1 is SQVTM and CDR2 is ANQGSEA. The V segment lost 6 bases and the J segment 4 bases; nucleotides outside the gene matches: 5. There are 13 residues in the CDR3. Here the CDR3 DNA reads TGCAGCGTGGGACAGGCTATAAATCAGCCCCAGCATTTT. As protein: CSVGQAINQPQHF.